A single sample gave rise to the 25 T cell receptor beta chains below, sequenced in a study of CD8 T cells in ankylosing spondylitis. Each CDR3 protein is one row after TCRdb ran MiXCR on the 5' RACE reads. The table has some 140,000 distinct CDR3 sequences, roughly 8% seen once. The sequenced sample consisted of synovial fluid, either unsorted or a sorted T cell fraction (not recorded which). All receptors derive from a male donor with ankylosing spondylitis.

The table lists this clonotype with many counts. This sequence joins TRBV4-2 and TRBJ2-2; 8 bases align to TRBD1. The germline V gene encodes CDR1 LGHNA and CDR2 YNFKEQ. The V and J ends lost 2 bases and 3 bases, in that order; junction bases with no gene match: 2. The CDR3 contains 15 residues. Here the CDR3 DNA reads TGTGCCAGCAGCCAATCGACAGGGGACACCGGGGAGCTGTTTTTT. This encodes CASSQSTGDTGELFF.

In this sample, this clonotype turned up many times. The chain couples TRBV29-1 to TRBJ2-5; D uncertain. Deletions cut 4 bases from V and 5 bases from J, with 11 bases between. CDR3 length: 12 amino acids. The germline V gene has CDR1 SQVTM and CDR2 ANQGSEA. The CDR3: CSVGTQGETQYF. CDR3 bases: TGCAGCGTTGGAACCCAAGGGGAGACCCAGTACTTC. The variable domain in full, completed from reference TRBV29-1 and TRBJ2-5, reads SAVISQKPSRDICQRGTSLTIQCQVDSQVTMMFWYRQQPGQSLTLIATANQGSEATYESGFVIDKFPISRPNLTFSTLTVSNMSPEDSSIYLCSVGTQGETQYFGPGTRLLVL.

V gene TRBV5-1 combines with J gene TRBJ2-1; the match to TRBD2 covers 11 bases. Germline V lookup: CDR1 SGHRS, CDR2 YFSETQ. The J segment lost 3 bases and the V segment lost 2 bases, leaving 7 bases of the junction unmatched. The CDR3 extends over 17 amino acids. CDR3 sequence reads: CASSFSLAGVDYNEQFF. CDR3 nucleotide sequence: TGCGCCAGCAGCTTTTCACTAGCGGGAGTAGACTACAATGAGCAGTTCTTC.

This clonotype showed up many times. V gene TRBV4-1 combines with J gene TRBJ2-2; 9 bases fit TRBD1. Losses at the gene ends were 4 bases for V and 2 bases for J; bases not matched to a gene: 11. The CDR3 is 18 amino acids. CDR1 is MGHRA, CDR2 YSYEKL, per germline. DNA for the CDR3: TGCGCCAGCAGCCGCGGGACAGGGTTTCAAAGCAACACCGGGGAGCTGTTTTTT. This codes for CASSRGTGFQSNTGELFF.

This clonotype has ten or more counts. The chain carries TRBV28 and TRBJ2-5; TRBD2 matches 9 bases. The V segment lost 2 bases and the J segment 5 bases; nucleotides outside the gene matches: 6. The germline V gene has CDR1 MDHEN and CDR2 SYDVKM. CDR3 length: 15 residues. CDR3 amino acids: CASSLGGRAAETQYF. DNA for the CDR3: TGTGCCAGCAGTTTAGGCGGGAGGGCCGCGGAGACCCAGTACTTC.

The chain uses TRBV3-1 and TRBJ1-4; D is possibly TRBD1 (6 bases). The CDR3 has 17 amino acids. CDR1 and CDR2 from the germline V gene are LGHDT and YNNKEL (reference sequence). Trimming pared 4 bases from V and 5 bases from J, leaving 20 bases between. The CDR3 loop is CASSPSIYRVLNEKLFF. In nucleotides, the CDR3 is TGTGCCAGCAGCCCAAGCATCTACAGGGTATTAAATGAAAAACTGTTTTTT.

This clonotype has at least ten counts. CDR3 in amino acids: CASSSGGKEQYF. The CDR3 DNA is TGTGCCAGCTCTAGCGGGGGCAAAGAGCAGTACTTC. The chain is built from TRBV28 and TRBJ2-7; TRBD2 aligns across 10 bases. Germline CDR1 MDHEN, CDR2 SYDVKM. The V segment lost 8 bases and the J segment 7 bases; nucleotides outside the gene matches: 5. There are 12 residues in the CDR3.

This clonotype was seen ten or more times. The gene calls are TRBV5-1 and TRBJ2-3; maybe TRBD2 (5 bases). V lost 2 bases, J lost 5 bases, and 9 bases lay in between. In germline, CDR1 is SGHRS, CDR2 YFSETQ. The CDR3 consists of 13 residues. The CDR3 loop is CASSFGGIDTQYF. DNA for the CDR3: TGCGCCAGCAGCTTTGGAGGCATAGATACGCAGTATTTT.

The chain uses TRBV30 and TRBJ2-7; TRBD2 aligns across 10 bases. V shed 0 bases and J 2 bases; nucleotides not matched to a gene: 7. Per the germline V gene, CDR1 is GTSNPN and CDR2 is SVGIG (reference sequence). There are 16 residues in the CDR3. CDR3 loop: CAWSVPGTSGTYEQYF. The CDR3 DNA is TGTGCCTGGAGTGTACCCGGAACTAGCGGGACCTACGAGCAGTACTTC.

This clonotype has a handful of counts. The genes are TRBV7-9 and TRBJ2-1; D remains unclear. Germline loops: CDR1 SEHNR, CDR2 FQNEAQ (reference sequence). The CDR3 is 14 residues long. The V end lost 4 bases, the J end lost 7 bases, and 14 bases lay between the germline ends. CDR3 sequence: CASSSEPFLNEQFF. DNA of the CDR3: TGTGCCAGCAGCTCCGAACCATTTCTGAATGAGCAGTTCTTC.

This clonotype was seen at least ten times. CDR3 sequence: CASSQVGENGYTF. The CDR3 nucleotides read TGTGCCAGCAGCCAAGTAGGTGAAAATGGCTACACCTTC. The V and J genes are TRBV4-2 and TRBJ1-2; D is unresolved. The CDR3 totals 13 residues. Trimming removed 1 base at V and 6 bases at J, with 9 bases between. The V gene's germline CDR1 is LGHNA and CDR2 YNFKEQ.

The chain joins TRBV9 to TRBJ2-3, with TRBD2 matching over 11 bases. The CDR3 length is 16 residues. CDR1 is SGDLS and CDR2 is YYNGEE in the germline V gene. V dropped 4 bases and J dropped 6; count of bases not matched to a gene: 10. The CDR3 here is CASSLRSGGAWDTQYF. The DNA for the CDR3 is TGTGCCAGCAGCCTTCGTAGCGGGGGGGCTTGGGATACGCAGTATTTT.

The V and J genes are TRBV20-1 and TRBJ2-7; D remains unclear. CDR3 length: 11 amino acids. Looked up from germline, CDR1 is DFQATT and CDR2 is SNEGSKA (reference sequence). The V end lost 8 bases, the J end lost 2 bases, and 10 bases lay between the germline ends. The CDR3 coding sequence is TGCAGTTCCTCGCGCACCTACGAGCAGTACTTC. Translating it yields CSSSRTYEQYF.

The sample holds many counts of this clonotype. This rearrangement joins TRBV24-1 to TRBJ1-5; D gene ambiguous. The CDR3 is 16 residues long. V lost 6 bases to trimming and J lost 1 base, with 15 bases between them. Looked up from germline, CDR1 is KGHDR and CDR2 is SFDVKD. The CDR3 coding sequence is TGTGCCACCAGTCCGAGCCGTCGCGGAAGCAATCAGCCCCAGCATTTT. Its protein product is CATSPSRRGSNQPQHF.

The chain joins TRBV6-1 to TRBJ1-2; possibly TRBD1 for D (5 bases). Trimming took off 6 bases at V and 10 bases at J, with 18 bases between the two ends. This CDR3 comprises 13 residues. The germline gives CDR1 MNHNS, CDR2 SASEGT. CDR3 sequence: CASSGGSETVYTF. The CDR3 bases are TGTGCCAGCAGCGGGGGGTCGGAAACCGTCTACACCTTC.

The table lists this clonotype with many counts. This chain connects TRBV6-5 to TRBJ2-3; D is undetermined. Looked up from germline, CDR1 is MNHEY and CDR2 is SVGAGI. The CDR3 is made up of 13 amino acids. Between the trimmed V and J ends, which lost 4 bases and 3 bases, there was a span of 8 bases. The CDR3: CASSFLDTDTQYF. The DNA of the CDR3 is TGTGCCAGCAGTTTTTTGGATACAGATACGCAGTATTTT.

The chain has TRBV20-1 and TRBJ2-7; a possible D gene is TRBD1 (5 bases). Germline V gene sequence: CDR1 DFQATT, CDR2 SNEGSKA (reference sequence). The CDR3 is 12 residues long. With 4 bases removed from V and 2 bases from J, the gap between germline ends came to 9 bases. The CDR3 sequence is CSAKGVTYEQYF. CDR3 coding DNA: TGCAGTGCTAAAGGGGTGACCTACGAGCAGTACTTC.

This clonotype has a count of ten or more. The chain links TRBV20-1 to TRBJ2-7; D is possibly TRBD1 (5 bases). Germline lookup yields CDR1 DFQATT and CDR2 SNEGSKA (reference sequence). The CDR3 covers 14 residues. V was shortened by 7 bases and J by 3 bases, with 19 bases between the two germline ends. The CDR3 bases are TGCAGTGGGGGCGACACCGTTCGCCTCTACGAGCAGTACTTC. This codes for CSGGDTVRLYEQYF.

In this sample, this clonotype turned up many times. The V and J genes are TRBV6-1 and TRBJ1-5; D gene ambiguous. The CDR3 loop spans 13 amino acids. CDR1 is MNHNS, CDR2 SASEGT, per germline. V lost 7 bases, J lost 4 bases, and 11 bases lay in between. CDR3 sequence reads: CASMGGSNQPQHF. As DNA, the CDR3 is TGTGCCAGCATGGGAGGATCGAATCAGCCCCAGCATTTT.

This clonotype was detected only a few times. The chain is built from TRBV28 and TRBJ1-6; D ambiguous. V lost 7 bases and J lost 10, with 11 bases in between. Germline V gene sequence: CDR1 MDHEN, CDR2 SYDVKM. CDR3 size: 12 residues. The CDR3 DNA is TGTGCCAGCACCCCCCTCCCCTCACCCCTCCACTTT. Protein sequence: CASTPLPSPLHF. The whole variable domain, filled in from reference TRBV28 and TRBJ1-6, reads DVKVTQSSRYLVKRTGEKVFLECVQDMDHENMFWYRQDPGLGLRLIYFSYDVKMKEKGDIPEGYSVSREKKERFSLILESASTNQTSMYLCASTPLPSPLHFGNGTRLTVT.

This clonotype was detected ten times or more. The V gene is TRBV20-1, the J gene TRBJ2-1, with TRBD2 identical over 11 bases. J lost 15 bases, V lost 5 bases, and 6 bases had no gene match. Germline V lookup: CDR1 DFQATT, CDR2 SNEGSKA (reference sequence). The CDR3 loop spans 11 amino acids. The CDR3 DNA is TGCAGTGCTGACCTAGCGGGAGGACTGTTCTTC. Its translation: CSADLAGGLFF.

In its sample, this clonotype was seen a few times. The rearrangement uses TRBV4-1 and TRBJ2-7; 11 positions agree with TRBD1. The CDR3 consists of 15 residues. V gave up 3 bases and J gave up 4 bases; unmatched junction bases: 5. CDR1 is MGHRA, CDR2 YSYEKL, per germline. CDR3 bases: TGCGCCAGCAGCCACTCCGGGACAGGGGGGTACGAGCAGTACTTC. Protein sequence: CASSHSGTGGYEQYF.

Many counts were recorded for this clonotype. This chain uses TRBV3-1 with TRBJ2-3; no firm D call. The CDR3 has 14 amino acids. V was trimmed by 0 bases and J by 2 bases, leaving 6 bases between them. Germline values: CDR1 LGHDT, CDR2 YNNKEL (reference sequence). The CDR3 reads CASSQEGLTDTQYF. The CDR3, as DNA: TGTGCCAGCAGCCAAGAAGGCCTCACAGATACGCAGTATTTT.

CDR3 coding DNA: TGTGCCAGCAGCTCTGTATTACTGAACACTGAAGCTTTCTTT. Translation gives CASSSVLLNTEAFF. The rearrangement joins TRBV5-4 to TRBJ1-1; the D is unclear. V gave up 3 bases and J gave up 0 bases, with 9 bases separating them. There are 14 residues in the CDR3. The germline V gene has CDR1 SGHNT and CDR2 YYREEE (reference sequence).

This clonotype appeared a few times. The V and J genes are TRBV29-1 and TRBJ2-3; D gene ambiguous. This CDR3 comprises 12 residues. Germline V gene sequence: CDR1 SQVTM, CDR2 ANQGSEA. V lost 5 bases to trimming and J lost 1 base, with 7 bases between them. CDR3 region: CSVSSGTDTQYF. The CDR3 DNA follows: TGCAGCGTTTCGTCAGGCACAGATACGCAGTATTTT.